This record looks at one T cell receptor beta chain sequence and its context. How the authors handled the data: For nucleated cells, counts were estimated from reference gene primer amplification. Here immunoSEQ multiplex PCR was the method, and the copy in TCRdb shows in-frame clones only, minus some. V, J and clone size are taken as reported in that table, and D and trimming were inferred from the DNA itself. The data contain under 350,000 clones, 85% of them seen just once; the ten biggest clones take up about 14%. The data belong to a study of blood T cell repertoires in COVID-19. At the level of the study: Specimens from acute and convalescent COVID-19 originated in the United States, Italy and Spain. The analysed material was cDNA or gDNA that came from T cells, B-cell-depleted T cells, or PBMCs.

The CDR3 has 16 residues. Trimming cost V 4 bases and J 6 bases; bases outside gene matches: 10. The source is a human donor in a cohort sampled during active COVID-19. Sequenced material: peripheral blood. The V gene is TRBV23-1, the J gene TRBJ2-7, with 12 bases aligning to TRBD2. TRBV23-1 belongs to the ORF category, with a function that is uncertain. CDR3 DNA: TGCGCCAGCAGTCCACGACTAGCGGGAGTAAATGGCGAGCAGTACTTC. It codes for CASSPRLAGVNGEQYF.